The 6 T cell receptor beta chains in this list originate from one sample, sequenced in a study of identical twins. TCRdb re-derived calls from the 5' RACE reads in MiXCR, one entry per CDR3 protein. The repertoire has a few hundred thousand distinct CDR3 sequences, 10% of them found once; the top ten carry 8% to 10%. The sample taken for sequencing was memory T cells sorted from blood. The receptor set was obtained from a man aged 50 to 59 in good health.

The CDR3, as DNA: TGCAGTGCTAGGGAAACAGGGGGCGCAGGTATCTATGAGCAGTTCTTC. This encodes CSARETGGAGIYEQFF. The genes are TRBV20-1 and TRBJ2-1; 9 nucleotides line up with TRBD1. This CDR3 has 16 residues. V shed 3 bases, J shed 8 bases, and the junction held 14 bases outside the gene matches. Germline lookup yields CDR1 DFQATT and CDR2 SNEGSKA (reference sequence).

This rearrangement joins TRBV7-6 to TRBJ2-7; D not resolved. The CDR3 contains 15 residues. Trimming took 1 base from V and 7 from J, leaving 17 bases between them. CDR1 and CDR2 (germline): SGHVS, FNYEAQ. CDR3 sequence: CASSLGFSDMREQYF. The CDR3 bases are TGTGCCAGCAGCTTAGGGTTTTCTGATATGAGGGAGCAGTACTTC.

The V call is TRBV27, the J call TRBJ2-3; D is uncertain. This CDR3 spans 13 amino acids. CDR1 and CDR2 from the germline V gene are MNHEY and SMNVEV (reference sequence). V lost 2 bases and J lost 0, with 3 bases in between. This chain's CDR3 is CASSLTSTDTQYF. In DNA form, the CDR3 reads TGTGCCAGCAGTTTAACTAGCACAGATACGCAGTATTTT.

This chain uses TRBV6-1 with TRBJ2-6, with D maybe TRBD2 (5 bases). V was clipped by 6 bases and J by 2 bases, with 14 bases between them. Germline V lookup: CDR1 MNHNS, CDR2 SASEGT. This CDR3 region has 16 residues. CDR3 DNA: TGTGCCAGCAGCCCCGGAGAGGGCGCTGGGGCCAACGTCCTGACTTTC. Translation gives CASSPGEGAGANVLTF.

This clonotype came up once. This sequence joins TRBV19 and TRBJ2-4; 8 bases are a match to TRBD1. With V trimmed by 6 bases and J by 3 bases, 10 bases remained unmatched. Germline CDR1 reads LNHDA; CDR2 reads SQIVND (reference sequence). The CDR3 is made up of 16 amino acids. The CDR3: CASSPDRDEGKNIQYF. For the CDR3, the DNA is TGTGCCAGTAGCCCGGACAGGGATGAAGGCAAAAACATTCAGTACTTC.

This clonotype came up many times. The chain is built from TRBV20-1 and TRBJ1-6; weak D call: TRBD1 (6 bases). The CDR3 spans 16 residues. Per the germline V gene, CDR1 is DFQATT and CDR2 is SNEGSKA (reference sequence). V was cut by 2 bases and J by 7 bases, with 18 bases left in between. CDR3 protein: CSARSLSSGGNSPLHF. The CDR3 DNA follows: TGCAGTGCTAGATCCCTGTCATCCGGGGGCAATTCACCCCTCCACTTT.